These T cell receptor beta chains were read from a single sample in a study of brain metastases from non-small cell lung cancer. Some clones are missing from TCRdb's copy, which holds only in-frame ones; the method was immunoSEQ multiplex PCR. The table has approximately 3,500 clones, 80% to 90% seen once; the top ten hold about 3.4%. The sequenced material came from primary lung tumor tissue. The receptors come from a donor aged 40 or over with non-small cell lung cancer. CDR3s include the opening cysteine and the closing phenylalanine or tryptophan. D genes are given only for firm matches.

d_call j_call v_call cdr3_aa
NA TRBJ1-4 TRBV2 CASTDGVSEEKLFF
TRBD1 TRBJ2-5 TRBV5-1 CASSRYGTGGTEETQYF
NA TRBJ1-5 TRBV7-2 CASSLEMGSYQPQHF
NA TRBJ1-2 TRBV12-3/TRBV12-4 CASSSSTDYGYTF
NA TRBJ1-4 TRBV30 CAWSGGADEKLFF
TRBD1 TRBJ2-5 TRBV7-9 CASRETGTRETQYF
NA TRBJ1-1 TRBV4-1 CASSQDNVRVTEAFF
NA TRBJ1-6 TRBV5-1 CASSLESNSPLHF
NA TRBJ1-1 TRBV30 CAWSGGDTEVFF
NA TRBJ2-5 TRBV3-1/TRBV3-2 CASSQDRSGRGQETQYF
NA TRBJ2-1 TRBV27 CASNKLPANEQFF
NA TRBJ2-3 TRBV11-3 CASSLQGDTQYF
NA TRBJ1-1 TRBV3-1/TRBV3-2 CASSPQTRNLNTEAFF
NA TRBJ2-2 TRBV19 CASSIRGGVPGELFF
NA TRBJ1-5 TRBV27 CASSGDGRVLQPQHF
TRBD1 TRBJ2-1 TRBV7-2 CASSLALTGSEQFF
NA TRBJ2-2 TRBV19 CASSNPNTGELFF
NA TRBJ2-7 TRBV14 CASSQDSHGYYEQYF
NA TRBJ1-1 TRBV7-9 CASSNRPFSDTEAFF
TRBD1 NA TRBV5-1 CASSLAGQGLDTIYF
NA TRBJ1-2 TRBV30 CAWGWGLSNYGYTF
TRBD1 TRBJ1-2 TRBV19 CASRYTGTGGGGYTF